These T cell receptor beta chains were read from a single sample in a study of identical twins. TCRdb redid the calling of the 5' RACE reads with MiXCR, one entry per CDR3 protein. The repertoire includes fewer than 900,000 distinct CDR3 sequences, around a sixth of them detected once, and over 10% sits in the top ten. These data were also reused for a study on T cells expressing NK-cell markers.

The sequenced sample consisted of PBMCs. These receptors originate from a woman under 30 in good health. The CDR3 runs from the conserved cysteine through the conserved F or W. The D gene is left open where the match is weak. For some rows the clone size is stated as once, few or many, or as a class when expanded; others skip it.

size,D,V,J,DNA,CDR3
.,.,TRBV7-2,TRBJ2-1,TGTGCCAGCAGCTTAGCGGGGAGGACAAACAATGAGCAGTTCTTC,CASSLAGRTNNEQFF
few,.,TRBV20-1,TRBJ2-1,TGCAGTGCTAGAGATCTAGCGACCTCCTACAATGAGCAGTTCTTC,CSARDLATSYNEQFF
few,TRBD1,TRBV2,TRBJ2-7,TGTGCCAGCATTCCGGACAGGGGGCGGTTTGAGCAGTACTTC,CASIPDRGRFEQYF
.,.,TRBV21-1,TRBJ2-5,TGTGCCAGCAGCAAAGATCTCTGTCGGGAGACCCAGTACTTC,CASSKDLCRETQYF
few,.,TRBV12-3/TRBV12-4,TRBJ2-5,TGTGCCAGCAGTTTAAACGCTCTGCAAGAGACCCAGTACTTC,CASSLNALQETQYF
.,TRBD2,TRBV20-1,TRBJ2-7,TGCAGTGCTAGGCGGGGGGTGCGAGAGCAGTACTTC,CSARRGVREQYF
.,TRBD2,TRBV20-1,TRBJ2-7,TGCAGTGCCACGGGACTAGCGAAGAACGAGCAGTACTTC,CSATGLAKNEQYF
once,.,TRBV7-6,TRBJ2-2,TGTGCCAGCAGCTTAACGGGACGCGGGGAGCTGTTTTTT,CASSLTGRGELFF
few,.,TRBV6-2/TRBV6-3,TRBJ2-1,TGTGCCAGCGGTCCCATAGTGAACTATGAACACAATGAGCAGTTCTTC,CASGPIVNYEHNEQFF
few,.,TRBV2,TRBJ2-7,TGTGCCAGCAGAGCCGGGACTCTGTCCTACGAGCAGTACTTC,CASRAGTLSYEQYF
few,TRBD1,TRBV5-1,TRBJ2-5,TGCGCCAGCAGCTCTGGACAGGGGCTGGAGACCCAGTACTTC,CASSSGQGLETQYF
few,TRBD1,TRBV3-1,TRBJ2-5,TGTGCCAGCAGCCAAGATCCGGGACAGGGAAAGACCCAGTACTTC,CASSQDPGQGKTQYF
.,.,TRBV7-2,TRBJ2-7,TGTGCCAGCAGCTTAGTAAGAAACGGCGAGCAGTACTTC,CASSLVRNGEQYF
once,.,TRBV20-1,TRBJ2-1,TGCAGTGTTAGCCCGGGACTCCACTACAATGAGCAGTTCTTC,CSVSPGLHYNEQFF